The present entry profiles one TCR beta chain with its context. Its matching antigen is unknown. The germline V gene has CDR1 MNHEY and CDR2 SMNVEV (reference sequence). Unmatched junction bases numbered 6, after V lost 4 bases and J lost 5 bases. This CDR3 is 15 amino acids long. This sample was taken from a study of cytomegalovirus exposure and HLA in healthy donors. In the PCR, 60 Vbeta and 13 Jbeta primers were used. Assay used: immunoSEQ multiplex PCR; TCRdb lists only in-frame clones, some missing. The sample yields about 120,000 clones, around two thirds seen once. Study findings and constraints: What TCR beta sequences reportedly achieved was accurate prediction of HLA-A and HLA-B alleles in most subjects. In an earlier analysis, about 87% or about 30%: the productive usage of most TCR beta V segments.

This clonotype originated in a woman aged 40 to 50 in good health and CMV-seropositive. Input material: PBMCs. The chain is built from TRBV27 and TRBJ2-3; 10 bases fit TRBD2. The CDR3 loop is CASSSSGRARDTQYF. The CDR3 DNA reads as TGTGCCAGCAGTTCCAGCGGGAGGGCCCGAGATACGCAGTATTTT.